This TCR beta chain was recorded in a study of vaccination and CD4 T cells after COVID-19. Study at large: Convalescent cases consisted of six males and four females, of whom two were Hispanic. Everyone enrolled got two doses of BNT162b2 or mRNA-1273 vaccine.

As regards this clonotype: The antigen is undetermined.

The treatment: roughly ten-day PBMC culture with coronavirus spike peptide pools or control peptides (ViraFEST assay). ViraFEST expanded antigen-specific T cells with peptide pools, then sequenced TCRs. At the Johns Hopkins FTIC core, DNA taken from cultured CD4+ T cells was sequenced by way of the Oncomine TCR Beta short-read assay. TCRdb re-called the PCR reads with MiXCR, one entry per CDR3 protein. The profile covers just over 20,000 distinct CDR3 sequences, with under 55% appearing a single time and approximately 4.6% taken by the ten largest. Germline V gives CDR1 DFQATT, CDR2 SNEGSKA (reference sequence). The CDR3 is made up of 15 amino acids. The V gene end was trimmed by 4 bases and the J gene end by 4 bases; junction bases not matched to a gene: 4.

The rearrangement links TRBV20-1 to TRBJ2-3; TRBD2 aligns across 14 bases. Sequenced sample: CD4+ T cells from blood, cultured in vitro. This TCR was recovered from a human donor who had recovered from COVID-19. The CDR3 is CSATGLAGEPDTQYF. CDR3 in DNA: TGCAGTGCTACGGGACTAGCGGGGGAGCCAGATACGCAGTATTTT.